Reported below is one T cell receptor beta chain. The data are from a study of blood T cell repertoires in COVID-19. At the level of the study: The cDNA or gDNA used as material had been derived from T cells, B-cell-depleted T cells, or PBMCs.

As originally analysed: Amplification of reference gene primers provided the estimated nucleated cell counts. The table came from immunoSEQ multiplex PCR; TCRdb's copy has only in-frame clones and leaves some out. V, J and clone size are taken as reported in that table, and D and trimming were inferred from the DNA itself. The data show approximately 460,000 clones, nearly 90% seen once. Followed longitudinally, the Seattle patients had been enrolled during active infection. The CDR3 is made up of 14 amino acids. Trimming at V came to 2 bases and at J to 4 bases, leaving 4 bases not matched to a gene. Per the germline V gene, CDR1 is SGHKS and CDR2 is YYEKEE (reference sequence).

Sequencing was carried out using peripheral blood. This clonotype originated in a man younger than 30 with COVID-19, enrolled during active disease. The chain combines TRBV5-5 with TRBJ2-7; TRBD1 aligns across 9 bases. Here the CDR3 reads CASSFGTGQYEQYF. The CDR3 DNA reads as TGTGCCAGCAGCTTTGGGACAGGGCAATACGAGCAGTACTTC.